This T cell receptor (beta chain) comes out of a study of cytomegalovirus exposure and HLA in healthy donors. Study at large: A previous analysis identified around 120 million unique TCR beta sequences derived from around 200 million T cells.

The PCR made use of 60 Vbeta and 13 Jbeta primers. Profiling relied on immunoSEQ multiplex PCR, and the TCRdb table lists in-frame clones only, not all of them. The sample has more than 110,000 clones, around 85% seen once. About this clone: Its antigen is currently unknown.

V dropped 5 bases and J dropped 1 base, with 8 bases sitting between them. The CDR3 has 13 residues. CDR1 is SGHTA, CDR2 FQGTGA, per germline. Study results and caveats: Most of the CMV-associated TCR beta chains (in a later analysis) appeared to be HLA-restricted. It was reported that the classifier diagnosed cytomegalovirus status with high specificity and sensitivity in both the original and validation cohorts.

The source of this sequence is a man aged 35 to 55 in good health and CMV-seropositive. The V gene is TRBV7-3, the J gene TRBJ1-1; D is undetermined. Material: PBMCs. For the CDR3, the DNA is TGTGCCAGCAGCACTCAACGGAACACTGAAGCTTTCTTT. Its translation is CASSTQRNTEAFF.